Presented here are 21 T cell receptor beta chains from one specimen sequenced in a study of T-cell reconstitution after alpha-beta-depleted transplantation in children. For TCRbeta, the library was prepared with unique molecular identifiers. TCRdb redid the calling of the PCR reads with MiXCR, one entry per CDR3 protein. This sample has 250,000 to 350,000 distinct CDR3 sequences, with about a tenth found just once. The sequencing used PBMCs from the stem cell graft donor, collected from the stem cell graft. These receptors were taken from a human donor who donated a stem cell graft to a child with SCID.

This clonotype appeared a few times. The CDR3 region has the DNA TGCGCCAGCCGACTAGCGGGGGGGAACAATGAGCAGTTCTTC. Encoded protein: CASRLAGGNNEQFF. The chain couples TRBV5-1 to TRBJ2-1; 14 positions match TRBD2. The CDR3 loop spans 14 amino acids. CDR1 is SGHRS, CDR2 YFSETQ, per germline. The J segment lost 5 bases and the V segment lost 7 bases, leaving 2 bases of the junction unmatched.

This clonotype appeared many times. V and J are TRBV4-1 and TRBJ2-7, with D uncertain. CDR3 length equals 15 residues. V was clipped by 1 base and J by 1 base, with 11 bases between them. Germline V lookup: CDR1 MGHRA, CDR2 YSYEKL. The CDR3 loop reads CASSQGTGRSYEQYF. CDR3 in DNA: TGCGCCAGCAGCCAAGGGACCGGACGGTCCTACGAGCAGTACTTC.

The chain carries TRBV20-1 and TRBJ1-5, with a tentative D call TRBD1 (5 bases). CDR1 is DFQATT and CDR2 is SNEGSKA in the germline V gene (reference sequence). Trimming removed 0 bases at V and 3 bases at J, with 15 bases between. The CDR3 length is 16 residues. This CDR3 reads CSARDLSQTDNQPQHF. The CDR3 DNA follows: TGCAGTGCTAGAGATCTCTCCCAGACAGACAATCAGCCCCAGCATTTT.

The chain recombines TRBV10-2 with TRBJ2-7; 7 positions match TRBD1. CDR1 is WSHSY, CDR2 SAAADI, per germline. The CDR3 contains 14 residues. J gave up 3 bases and V 4 bases, and 6 bases lay outside the gene matches. The CDR3 DNA sequence: TGCGCCAGCAGTGCCGGGACAGCGTTCTACGAGCAGTACTTC. Protein: CASSAGTAFYEQYF.

Comments on this clonotype: An end of the junction does not agree with germline; a read error may underlie this. The rearrangement joins TRBV5-1 to TRBJ1-3, with D unclear. Germline V CDR1 and CDR2: SGHRS, YFSETQ. The CDR3 extends over 14 amino acids. This CDR3 is CASSLATPGNTIYF. The CDR3 nucleotides are TGCGCCAGCAGTTTGGCGACACCAGGAAACACCATATATTTT. Based on the CDR3 plus reference TRBV5-1 and TRBJ1-3, the full variable domain is KAGVTQTPRYLIKTRGQQVTLSCSPISGHRSVSWYQQTPGQGLQFLFEYFSETQRNKGNFPGRFSGRQFSNSRSEMNVSTLELGDSALYLCASSLATPGNTIYFGEGSWLTVV.

The chain recombines TRBV3-1 with TRBJ1-2; D ambiguous. Trimming left V 0 bases short and J 4 bases short, with 6 bases between. The CDR3 sequence is 13 residues long. CDR1 and CDR2 from the germline V gene are LGHDT and YNNKEL (reference sequence). The CDR3, as DNA: TGTGCCAGCAGCCAAGAATCCTTCTATGGCTACACCTTC. This codes for CASSQESFYGYTF.

In this sample, this clonotype turned up a few times. The chain joins TRBV20-1 to TRBJ2-5; TRBD2 matches 13 bases. The CDR3 is 17 amino acids. CDR1 DFQATT and CDR2 SNEGSKA come from the germline V gene (reference sequence). Trimming at V came to 5 bases and at J to 1 base, leaving 10 bases not matched to a gene. The CDR3 DNA reads TGCAGTGCTCCTCCGGGACTAGCGGGATGGGGCCAAGAGACCCAGTACTTC. Amino acids: CSAPPGLAGWGQETQYF.

This chain connects TRBV12-3 or TRBV12-4 to TRBJ2-1; D call uncertain. This CDR3 region has 12 residues. V shed 6 bases and J shed 8 bases, with 11 bases lying between them. The CDR3 nucleotides read TGTGCCAGCAGCCTTCTCCAAGATGAGCAGTTCTTC. Protein sequence: CASSLLQDEQFF.

This clonotype came up a few times. The rearrangement joins TRBV27 to TRBJ2-1; D gene uncertain. Trimming removed 5 bases at V and 0 bases at J, with 14 bases between. This CDR3 is built from 16 residues. The germline V gene encodes CDR1 MNHEY and CDR2 SMNVEV (reference sequence). In nucleotides, the CDR3 is TGTGCCAGCAGTCCCTATTCCACGGACTCCTACAATGAGCAGTTCTTC. As protein: CASSPYSTDSYNEQFF.

This clonotype was seen a handful of times. This is likely a read error, given that the CDR3 carries no conserved phenylalanine or tryptophan at its end. It is unclear where the CDR3 begins or ends on the DNA, so no DNA is shown, and the CDR3 is as TCRdb lists it. CDR3 in amino acids: CASSGEEGVRAA. The chain couples TRBV2 to TRBJ2-7; TRBD2, the table's D call, was not compared with the DNA. The CDR3 is 12 amino acids in total, end residues counted. Germline CDR1 is SNHLY and CDR2 is FYNNEI.

The rearrangement joins TRBV19 to TRBJ2-1; 7 bases are a match to TRBD1. The V gene's germline CDR1 is LNHDA and CDR2 SQIVND (reference sequence). The length of the CDR3 is 16 residues. J lost 6 bases, V lost 8 bases, and 16 bases had no gene match. Here the CDR3 reads CASQSQGVGGINEQFF. Here the CDR3 DNA reads TGTGCCAGTCAATCCCAGGGGGTTGGCGGTATCAATGAGCAGTTCTTC. The entire variable domain, with the rest obtained from reference TRBV19 and TRBJ2-1, is as follows: DGGITQSPKYLFRKEGQNVTLSCEQNLNHDAMYWYRQDPGQGLRLIYYSQIVNDFQKGDIAEGYSVSREKKESFPLTVTSAQKNPTAFYLCASQSQGVGGINEQFFGPGTRLTVL.

This clonotype showed up just a few times. The gene calls are TRBV11-2 and TRBJ2-1, with D unclear. Deletions cut 1 base from V and 9 bases from J, with 13 bases between. Germline V gives CDR1 SGHAT, CDR2 FQNNGV. CDR3 length: 14 residues. CDR3: CASSLGSQSIEQFF. The CDR3 coding sequence is TGTGCCAGCAGCTTAGGATCGCAGTCTATTGAGCAGTTCTTC. Using reference TRBV11-2 and TRBJ2-1 for the parts outside the CDR3, the full variable domain is EAGVAQSPRYKIIEKRQSVAFWCNPISGHATLYWYQQILGQGPKLLIQFQNNGVVDDSQLPKDRFSAERLKGVDSTLKIQPAKLEDSAVYLCASSLGSQSIEQFFGPGTRLTVL.

This chain links TRBV5-1 with TRBJ2-3; the D gene is possibly TRBD1 (6 bases). Germline lookup yields CDR1 SGHRS and CDR2 YFSETQ. The CDR3 consists of 14 residues. Deletions cut 2 bases from V and 4 bases from J, with 11 bases between. Here the CDR3 DNA reads TGCGCCAGCAGCTTTGGGCAGGGGCCAGATACGCAGTATTTT. Residues: CASSFGQGPDTQYF.

A remark on this clonotype: Mismatch with germline at one junction end may stem from a read error. CDR3 loop: CSSSPGTDAHGYTF. CDR3 in DNA: TGTTCCAGCAGTCCTGGGACGGATGCACATGGCTACACCTTC. The J gene is TRBJ1-2, the V gene TRBV27, with a weak D call TRBD1 (5 bases). The CDR3 has 14 residues. Germline CDR1 and CDR2: MNHEY and SMNVEV (reference sequence).

The V and J genes are TRBV9 and TRBJ2-3, with D perhaps TRBD1 (8 bases). The germline V gene encodes CDR1 SGDLS and CDR2 YYNGEE. The CDR3 contains 19 residues. Trimming pared 4 bases from V and 0 bases from J, leaving 24 bases between. CDR3 bases: TGTGCCAGCAGCCCCCACAGGGGGGGGGGGAAATCTAGCACAGATACGCAGTATTTT. It specifies CASSPHRGGGKSSTDTQYF. Supplemented by reference TRBV9 and TRBJ2-3, the full variable domain reads DSGVTQTPKHLITATGQRVTLRCSPRSGDLSVYWYQQSLDQGLQFLIQYYNGEERAKGNILERFSAQQFPDLHSELNLSSLELGDSALYFCASSPHRGGGKSSTDTQYFGPGTRLTVL.

The V and J genes are TRBV6-5 and TRBJ2-7; possible D gene TRBD2, 5 bases. Trimming removed 4 bases from V and 6 bases from J, with 10 bases in between. The CDR3 is 12 residues long. Germline CDR1 MNHEY, CDR2 SVGAGI. CDR3 loop: CASSFSAGEQYF. DNA of the CDR3: TGTGCCAGCAGTTTCTCGGCGGGCGAGCAGTACTTC.

This clonotype has just one count. J is TRBJ2-5 and V is TRBV19, with D perhaps matching TRBD1 or TRBD2 (7 bases each). This CDR3 is built from 15 residues. CDR1 is LNHDA and CDR2 is SQIVND in the germline V gene (reference sequence). Trimming took off 8 bases at V and 2 bases at J, with 18 bases between the two ends. Here the CDR3 reads CASCVRQGGQETQYF. For the CDR3, the DNA is TGTGCCAGTTGTGTCCGACAGGGAGGGCAAGAGACCCAGTACTTC.

This chain uses TRBV12-3 or TRBV12-4 with TRBJ1-4; D not resolved. V was clipped by 1 base and J by 5 bases, with 8 bases between them. The CDR3 is 14 amino acids. The DNA of the CDR3 is TGTGCCAGCAGTTTAGATCTGGGGAATGAAAAACTGTTTTTT. Residues: CASSLDLGNEKLFF.

Ten or more counts support this clonotype. J is TRBJ2-3 and V is TRBV9; 14 bases match TRBD2. V was pared by 3 bases and J by 5 bases, with 8 bases of the junction left unmatched. Germline lookup yields CDR1 SGDLS and CDR2 YYNGEE. The CDR3 sequence is 17 residues long. Written as DNA, the CDR3 is TGTGCCAGCAGCGCCCGACTAGCGGGGGGGATAATAGATACGCAGTATTTT. Its protein is CASSARLAGGIIDTQYF.

This chain uses TRBV12-3 or TRBV12-4 with TRBJ2-2; possible D gene TRBD1, 5 bases. Deletions cut 5 bases from V and 1 base from J, with 11 bases between. The CDR3 loop spans 15 amino acids. CDR3 sequence reads: CASSPQQGNTGELFF. Written as DNA, the CDR3 is TGTGCCAGCAGTCCCCAGCAGGGGAACACCGGGGAGCTGTTTTTT.

This clonotype has a count of ten or more. The chain combines TRBV10-2 with TRBJ2-3, with 9 nucleotides matching TRBD2. This CDR3 is built from 15 residues. CDR1 is WSHSY and CDR2 is SAAADI in the germline V gene. V dropped 7 bases and J dropped 2; count of bases not matched to a gene: 7. The CDR3 DNA reads TGCGCCAGCACGGCCAGCGGGGGGCCCACAGATACGCAGTATTTT. This gives the protein CASTASGGPTDTQYF.